This is a list of T cell receptor beta chains from one sample in a study of T-cell memory formation after mild COVID-19. TCRdb passed the 5' RACE reads through MiXCR, listing each CDR3 protein once. Seen here are around 140,000 distinct CDR3 sequences, approximately 5.7% observed once, and the top ten hold approximately 2%. The sequenced material came from PBMCs or a T cell subset sorted from them (not recorded which). These receptors were obtained from an adult woman who had mild COVID-19 (a few samples of this study predate the infection). Cell type and time point are not known. Each CDR3 is given with its conserved first and last residue. D genes are given only for firm matches. Rows give clone size only sometimes, using once, few, many, or a class for an expanded clone.

abundance: many; v_gene: TRBV5-1; j_gene: TRBJ2-3; d_gene: NA; CDR3nt: TGCGCCAGCAGCTTGGTTCCCAGTTCGGATACGCAGTATTTT; CDR3aa: CASSLVPSSDTQYF
abundance: many; v_gene: TRBV5-1; j_gene: TRBJ2-5; d_gene: TRBD2; CDR3nt: TGCGCCAGCAGCTCAGCGGGAGGTCTTCAAGAGACCCAGTACTTC; CDR3aa: CASSSAGGLQETQYF
abundance: many; v_gene: TRBV4-2; j_gene: TRBJ2-3; d_gene: NA; CDR3nt: TGTGCCAGCAGCCATGGCCGGGTCCCAAGAGGAACAGATACGCAGTATTTT; CDR3aa: CASSHGRVPRGTDTQYF
abundance: NA; v_gene: TRBV18; j_gene: TRBJ2-1; d_gene: TRBD2; CDR3nt: TGTGCCAGCTCCAATAGACTAGCGGGAGGGCTTTTCAATGAGCAGTTCTTC; CDR3aa: CASSNRLAGGLFNEQFF
abundance: NA; v_gene: TRBV9; j_gene: TRBJ2-3; d_gene: TRBD2; CDR3nt: TGTGCCAGCAGCCACCAAGAGGGACTGGCTAGCGGGGGGCTCCTCACAGATACGCAGTATTTT; CDR3aa: CASSHQEGLASGGLLTDTQYF
abundance: few; v_gene: TRBV18; j_gene: TRBJ2-7; d_gene: NA; CDR3nt: TGTGCCAGCTCACCACCGGGAACAGGGCAGCAGTACTTC; CDR3aa: CASSPPGTGQQYF
abundance: few; v_gene: TRBV11-2; j_gene: TRBJ2-3; d_gene: TRBD2; CDR3nt: TGTGCCAGCAGCTCAGAGTCTAGCGGGAACGGAGATACGCAGTATTTT; CDR3aa: CASSSESSGNGDTQYF
abundance: many; v_gene: TRBV5-1; j_gene: TRBJ2-7; d_gene: NA; CDR3nt: TGCGCCAGCAGCTTTAGGGGTTCGGTGAGCTCCTACGAGCAGTACTTC; CDR3aa: CASSFRGSVSSYEQYF
abundance: few; v_gene: TRBV20-1; j_gene: TRBJ2-7; d_gene: NA; CDR3nt: TGCAGTGCCAAGATATCGAACTGGGAGCAGTACTTC; CDR3aa: CSAKISNWEQYF
abundance: NA; v_gene: TRBV10-3; j_gene: TRBJ2-5; d_gene: TRBD2; CDR3nt: TGTGCCATCAGTGATAGCGGGGGTATGGTGGAGACCCAGTACTTC; CDR3aa: CAISDSGGMVETQYF
abundance: NA; v_gene: TRBV7-9; j_gene: TRBJ1-1; d_gene: TRBD1; CDR3nt: TGTGCCAGCAGCTTGGGGGACAGCCGGACTGAAGCTTTCTTT; CDR3aa: CASSLGDSRTEAFF
abundance: many; v_gene: TRBV7-2; j_gene: TRBJ2-7; d_gene: NA; CDR3nt: TGTGCCAGCAGCAGGGACACCTACGAGCAGTACTTC; CDR3aa: CASSRDTYEQYF
abundance: many; v_gene: TRBV12-3/TRBV12-4; j_gene: TRBJ2-1; d_gene: NA; CDR3nt: TGTGCCAGCAGCCTTTTACTATCCGGGGGCAACAATGAGCAGTTCTTC; CDR3aa: CASSLLLSGGNNEQFF
abundance: few; v_gene: TRBV9; j_gene: TRBJ2-1; d_gene: TRBD2; CDR3nt: TGTGCCAGCTCCATCCTAGCGGGAGAGGGCAATGAGCAGTTCTTC; CDR3aa: CASSILAGEGNEQFF
abundance: few; v_gene: TRBV2; j_gene: TRBJ2-5; d_gene: TRBD1; CDR3nt: TGTGCCAGCAGTAGACAGGGGGCCTCAGCGGCCCAGTACTTC; CDR3aa: CASSRQGASAAQYF
abundance: many; v_gene: TRBV5-1; j_gene: TRBJ1-1; d_gene: NA; CDR3nt: TGCGCCAGCAGCTCGAGGGAGGGCAGGGAGACTGAAGCTTTCTTT; CDR3aa: CASSSREGRETEAFF
abundance: many; v_gene: TRBV3-1; j_gene: TRBJ2-1; d_gene: NA; CDR3nt: TGTGCCAGCAGACCCGGCTACGGGTTGTCGAGTGAGCAGTTCTTC; CDR3aa: CASRPGYGLSSEQFF
abundance: few; v_gene: TRBV6-2/TRBV6-3; j_gene: TRBJ1-6; d_gene: NA; CDR3nt: TGTGCCAGCAGTGAGAGGGGACTTTGGAGGGCATTCTATAATTCACCCCTCCACTTT; CDR3aa: CASSERGLWRAFYNSPLHF